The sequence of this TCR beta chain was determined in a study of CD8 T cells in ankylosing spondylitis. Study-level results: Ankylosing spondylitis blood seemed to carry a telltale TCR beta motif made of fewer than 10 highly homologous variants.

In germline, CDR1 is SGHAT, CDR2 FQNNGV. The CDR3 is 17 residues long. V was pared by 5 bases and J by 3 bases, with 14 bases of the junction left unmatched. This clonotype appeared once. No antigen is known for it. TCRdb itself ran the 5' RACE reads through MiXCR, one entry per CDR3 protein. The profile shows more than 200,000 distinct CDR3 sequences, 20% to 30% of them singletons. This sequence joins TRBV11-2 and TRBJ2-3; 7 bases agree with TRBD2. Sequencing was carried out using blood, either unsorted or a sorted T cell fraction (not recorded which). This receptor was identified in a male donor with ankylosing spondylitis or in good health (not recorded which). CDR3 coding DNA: TGTGCCAGCAGCCCCCCCCCCTCAGCGGGGCGTACAGATACGCAGTATTTT. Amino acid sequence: CASSPPPSAGRTDTQYF. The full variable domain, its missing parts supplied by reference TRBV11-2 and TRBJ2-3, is EAGVAQSPRYKIIEKRQSVAFWCNPISGHATLYWYQQILGQGPKLLIQFQNNGVVDDSQLPKDRFSAERLKGVDSTLKIQPAKLEDSAVYLCASSPPPSAGRTDTQYFGPGTRLTVL.